Below, 23 T cell receptor beta chains from the same sample are listed, as sequenced in a study of blood T cell repertoires in COVID-19. The protocol was immunoSEQ multiplex PCR, while the TCRdb copy is restricted to in-frame clones and leaves out a portion. The sample records 150,000 to 200,000 clones, about three quarters being singletons. The specimen sequenced was peripheral blood. The origin of the receptors is a man between 65 and 80 years old with acute or convalescent COVID-19.

The genes are TRBV6-6 and TRBJ1-1; D is unresolved. This CDR3 region has 15 residues. Deletions cut 4 bases from V and 0 bases from J, with 12 bases between. The germline gives CDR1 MNHNY, CDR2 SVGAGI (reference sequence). CDR3 residues: CASSWPGSMNTEAFF. The CDR3 DNA reads TGTGCCAGCAGTTGGCCGGGGTCTATGAACACTGAAGCTTTCTTT.

V gene TRBV2 combines with J gene TRBJ2-7, with D uncertain. The ends were cut back, 4 bases at V and 3 bases at J, with 7 bases in the middle. This CDR3 has 12 amino acids. Germline V lookup: CDR1 SNHLY, CDR2 FYNNEI. The CDR3 reads CASSVYSYEQYF. CDR3 nucleotides: TGTGCCAGCAGTGTCTACAGCTACGAGCAGTACTTC.

This clone has only one observation. J is TRBJ1-3 and V is TRBV19; unclear D gene. V was pared by 5 bases and J by 0 bases, with 11 bases between. This CDR3 is built from 15 residues. Germline V gives CDR1 LNHDA, CDR2 SQIVND (reference sequence). CDR3 loop: CASSPWEGSGNTIYF. As DNA, the CDR3 is TGTGCCAGTAGTCCCTGGGAGGGCTCTGGAAACACCATATATTTT.

Here the CDR3 DNA reads TGTGCCAGCAGCCCTAGCATCTCTGAAGCTTTCTTT. Protein: CASSPSISEAFF. This rearrangement joins TRBV5-6 to TRBJ1-1; D unresolved. CDR1 and CDR2 (germline): SGHDT, YYEEEE. V gave up 4 bases and J gave up 6 bases, with 10 bases separating them. CDR3 length: 12 residues.

This chain connects TRBV10-3 to TRBJ1-3; D unclear. Germline values: CDR1 ENHRY, CDR2 SYGVKD. The ends were cut back, 3 bases at V and 0 bases at J, with 12 bases in the middle. The CDR3 covers 16 residues. CDR3 nucleotide sequence: TGTGCCATCAGTGATTCGGGAACCAACTCTGGAAACACCATATATTTT. Translation: CAISDSGTNSGNTIYF.

This sequence joins TRBV24-1 and TRBJ2-1, with 8 bases fitting TRBD2. Germline assignment: CDR1 KGHDR and CDR2 SFDVKD. CDR3 length: 13 amino acids. V lost 4 bases to trimming and J lost 8 bases; unmatched junction nucleotides: 3. This CDR3 reads CATSESTSDEQFF. CDR3 bases: TGTGCCACCAGTGAGTCGACTAGCGATGAGCAGTTCTTC.

The chain has TRBV7-2 and TRBJ2-6, with D maybe TRBD2 (5 bases). V shed 0 bases and J shed 2 bases, with 8 bases lying between them. The CDR3 extends over 16 amino acids. The germline gives CDR1 SGHTA, CDR2 FQGNSA. CDR3 DNA sequence: TGTGCCAGCAGCTTAGCACCCGGGGCTGGGGCCAACGTCCTGACTTTC. Residues: CASSLAPGAGANVLTF.

This chain connects TRBV10-3 to TRBJ1-5; tentatively, D is TRBD1 (6 bases). Germline V lookup: CDR1 ENHRY, CDR2 SYGVKD. Trimming stripped 2 bases from V and 2 bases from J, with 16 bases between. This CDR3 region has 17 residues. The CDR3 loop is CAISEAQGGKGNQPQHF. The DNA for the CDR3 is TGTGCCATCAGTGAGGCCCAAGGGGGTAAAGGCAATCAGCCCCAGCATTTT.

The chain couples TRBV11-2 to TRBJ2-3; possibly TRBD2 for D (6 bases). Trimming removed 3 bases from V and 1 base from J, with 11 bases in between. Germline values: CDR1 SGHAT, CDR2 FQNNGV. CDR3 length: 15 amino acids. CDR3: CASSLGGDRTDTQYF. The CDR3 coding sequence is TGTGCCAGCAGCTTGGGCGGGGACCGCACAGATACGCAGTATTTT.

The V and J genes are TRBV29-1 and TRBJ2-7; 8 bases align to TRBD2. The CDR3 has 14 amino acids. V dropped 3 bases and J dropped 6; count of bases not matched to a gene: 10. The V gene's germline CDR1 is SQVTM and CDR2 ANQGSEA. The CDR3 protein is CSVEVGGRSVEQYF. CDR3 nucleotide sequence: TGCAGCGTTGAGGTTGGCGGGAGGTCCGTCGAGCAGTACTTC.

This sequence joins TRBV9 and TRBJ1-6, with a weak D call TRBD1 (5 bases). Per the germline V gene, CDR1 is SGDLS and CDR2 is YYNGEE. Trimming left V 0 bases short and J 9 bases short, with 13 bases between. The CDR3 loop spans 15 amino acids. The CDR3 reads CASSVDGREGSPLHF. The CDR3 nucleotides are TGTGCCAGCAGCGTAGATGGCAGGGAGGGTTCACCCCTCCACTTT. The variable domain in full, with the rest retrieved from reference TRBV9 and TRBJ1-6, is DSGVTQTPKHLITATGQRVTLRCSPRSGDLSVYWYQQSLDQGLQFLIQYYNGEERAKGNILERFSAQQFPDLHSELNLSSLELGDSALYFCASSVDGREGSPLHFGNGTRLTVT.

The genes are TRBV5-1 and TRBJ2-1, with 8 nucleotides matching TRBD2. Germline CDR1 is SGHRS and CDR2 is YFSETQ. The CDR3 runs to 15 residues. V dropped 1 base and J dropped 8; count of bases not matched to a gene: 8. Written as DNA, the CDR3 is TGCGCCAGCAGCTTGCGCCGGGGGGGCCGAGATGAGCAGTTCTTC. Its protein is CASSLRRGGRDEQFF.

The chain couples TRBV7-9 to TRBJ2-5, with D unresolved. The V end lost 1 base, the J end lost 0 bases, and 12 bases lay between the germline ends. The germline V gene has CDR1 SEHNR and CDR2 FQNEAQ (reference sequence). The CDR3 length is 16 residues. CDR3 sequence: CASSLVGSPYQETQYF. CDR3 DNA sequence: TGTGCCAGCAGCTTAGTGGGCAGCCCGTACCAAGAGACCCAGTACTTC.

V is TRBV9 and J is TRBJ1-2, with D tentatively TRBD1 (6 bases). The length of the CDR3 is 14 residues. Trimming cost V 2 bases and J 2 bases, with 10 bases left between them. The germline V gene encodes CDR1 SGDLS and CDR2 YYNGEE. The CDR3 coding sequence is TGTGCCAGCAGCGTTCAGGGGATAAACTATGGCTACACCTTC. It translates to CASSVQGINYGYTF. Variable domain in full (rest from reference TRBV9 and TRBJ1-2): DSGVTQTPKHLITATGQRVTLRCSPRSGDLSVYWYQQSLDQGLQFLIQYYNGEERAKGNILERFSAQQFPDLHSELNLSSLELGDSALYFCASSVQGINYGYTFGSGTRLTVV.

This rearrangement joins TRBV29-1 to TRBJ2-3, with 12 bases matching TRBD2. V was clipped by 3 bases and J by 2 bases; unmatched bases: 6. CDR3 length equals 16 residues. From germline, CDR1 is SQVTM and CDR2 ANQGSEA. The CDR3 protein is CSVDGLAGTTTDTQYF. The CDR3 nucleotides are TGCAGCGTTGACGGACTAGCGGGAACTACCACAGATACGCAGTATTTT.

A remark on this clone: Other DNA sequences within the sample encode an identical CDR3. The chain has TRBV19 and TRBJ2-3; 8 bases agree with TRBD2. The CDR3 spans 15 residues. Trimming at V came to 4 bases and at J to 0 bases, leaving 3 bases not matched to a gene. Germline assignment: CDR1 LNHDA and CDR2 SQIVND (reference sequence). The CDR3 loop reads CASSSGGTSTDTQYF. CDR3 DNA sequence: TGTGCCAGTAGTAGCGGGGGGACTAGCACAGATACGCAGTATTTT. The full variable domain, rest sourced from reference TRBV19 and TRBJ2-3, is DGGITQSPKYLFRKEGQNVTLSCEQNLNHDAMYWYRQDPGQGLRLIYYSQIVNDFQKGDIAEGYSVSREKKESFPLTVTSAQKNPTAFYLCASSSGGTSTDTQYFGPGTRLTVL.

V gene TRBV5-6 combines with J gene TRBJ1-2; D is ambiguous. Germline CDR1 is SGHDT and CDR2 is YYEEEE. V lost 0 bases, J lost 3 bases, and 6 bases lay in between. There are 13 residues in the CDR3. CDR3 loop: CASSLGADYGYTF. The CDR3 region has the DNA TGTGCCAGCAGCTTGGGGGCAGACTATGGCTACACCTTC.

V gene TRBV5-4 combines with J gene TRBJ2-1, with a possible D match to TRBD2 (5 bases). V was shortened by 4 bases and J by 10 bases, with 18 bases between the two germline ends. The length of the CDR3 is 14 residues. Germline CDR1 reads SGHNT; CDR2 reads YYREEE (reference sequence). CDR3 coding DNA: TGTGCCAGCAGCACGAGGGTGAACCGCAGGGAGCAGTTCTTC. As protein: CASSTRVNRREQFF. Full variable domain (rest looked up from reference TRBV5-4 and TRBJ2-1): ETGVTQSPTHLIKTRGQQVTLRCSSQSGHNTVSWYQQALGQGPQFIFQYYREEENGRGNFPPRFSGLQFPNYSSELNVNALELDDSALYLCASSTRVNRREQFFGPGTRLTVL.

This chain connects TRBV4-3 to TRBJ2-1; perhaps TRBD1 as D (5 bases). In germline, CDR1 is LGHNA, CDR2 YSLEER. V lost 0 bases to trimming and J lost 0 bases, with 9 bases between them. The CDR3 contains 16 residues. The DNA of the CDR3 is TGCGCCAGCAGCCAAGACGTCAGGGACTCCTACAATGAGCAGTTCTTC. Amino acid sequence: CASSQDVRDSYNEQFF.

This chain links TRBV11-2 with TRBJ2-7; TRBD2 matches at 8 bases. The V segment lost 8 bases and the J segment 2 bases; nucleotides outside the gene matches: 11. Germline V gene lookup returns CDR1 SGHAT and CDR2 FQNNGV. The CDR3 spans 15 residues. The CDR3, as DNA: TGTGCCAGCTCCCCCCAAGCGGGGGCCCCCTACGAGCAGTACTTC. Amino acids: CASSPQAGAPYEQYF.

The chain uses TRBV2 and TRBJ2-5; tentative D call: TRBD2 (6 bases). CDR1 and CDR2 (germline): SNHLY, FYNNEI. CDR3 length equals 16 residues. Trimming stripped 7 bases from V and 3 bases from J, with 21 bases between. The CDR3 region has the DNA TGTGCCAGCACCGACGTCGTCCGGACTAAAAAAGAGACCCAGTACTTC. Its protein product is CASTDVVRTKKETQYF.

This clone appeared a few times. J is TRBJ1-2 and V is TRBV5-1; the match to TRBD1 covers 9 bases. Germline V gene data show CDR1 as SGHRS and CDR2 as YFSETQ. V shed 2 bases and J 2 bases; nucleotides not matched to a gene: 1. The CDR3 totals 14 residues. CDR3 nucleotide sequence: TGCGCCAGCAGCTTTGGGACAGGGAACTATGGCTACACCTTC. Encoded protein: CASSFGTGNYGYTF.

The gene calls are TRBV12-3 or TRBV12-4 and TRBJ1-5; D is perhaps TRBD1 (6 bases). The germline V and J ends were trimmed by 8 bases and 13 bases, with 12 bases remaining between them. This CDR3 has 10 residues. CDR3 DNA sequence: TGTGCCAGCGGAAGGACAGTGCAGCATTTT. Its translation: CASGRTVQHF.